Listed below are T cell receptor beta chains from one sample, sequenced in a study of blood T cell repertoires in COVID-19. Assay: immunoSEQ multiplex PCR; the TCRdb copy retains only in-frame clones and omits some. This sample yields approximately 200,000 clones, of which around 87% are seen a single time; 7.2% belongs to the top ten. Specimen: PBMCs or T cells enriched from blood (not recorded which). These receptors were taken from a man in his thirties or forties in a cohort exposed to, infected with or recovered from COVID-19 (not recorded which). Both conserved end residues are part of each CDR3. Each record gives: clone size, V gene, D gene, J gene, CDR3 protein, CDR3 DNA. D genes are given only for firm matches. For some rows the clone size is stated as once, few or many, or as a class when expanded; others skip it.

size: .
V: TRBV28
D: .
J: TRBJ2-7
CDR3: CASSLTGGSYEQYF
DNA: TGTGCCAGCAGTTTGACTGGGGGCAGCTACGAGCAGTACTTC

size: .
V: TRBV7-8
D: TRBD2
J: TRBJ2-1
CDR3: CASSLVVAGHNEQFF
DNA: TGTGCCAGCAGCTTAGTGGTAGCGGGGCACAATGAGCAGTTCTTC

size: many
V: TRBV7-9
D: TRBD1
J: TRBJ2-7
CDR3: CASSANRGTKDYEQYF
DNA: TGTGCCAGCAGTGCAAACAGGGGCACCAAGGACTACGAGCAGTACTTC

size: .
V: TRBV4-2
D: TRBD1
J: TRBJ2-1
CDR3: CASSQLGQGDYNEQFF
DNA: TGTGCCAGCAGCCAATTGGGGCAGGGGGATTACAATGAGCAGTTCTTC

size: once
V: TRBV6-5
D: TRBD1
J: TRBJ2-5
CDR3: CASSYSRTGEKTQYF
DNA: TGTGCCAGCAGTTACTCCAGGACAGGGGAGAAGACCCAGTACTTC

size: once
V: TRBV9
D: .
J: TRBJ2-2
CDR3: CASSVVGDTGELFF
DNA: TGTGCCAGCAGCGTAGTCGGTGACACCGGGGAGCTGTTTTTT

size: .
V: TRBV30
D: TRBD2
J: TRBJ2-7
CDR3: CAWSVKAGGTGPFYEQYF
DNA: TGTGCCTGGAGTGTAAAAGCGGGAGGGACCGGCCCATTCTACGAGCAGTACTTC

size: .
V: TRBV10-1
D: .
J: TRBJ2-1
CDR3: CASSESLGAGYNEQFF
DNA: TGCGCCAGCAGTGAGTCGTTGGGGGCGGGCTACAATGAGCAGTTCTTC

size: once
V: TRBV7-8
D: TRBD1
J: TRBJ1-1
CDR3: CASRYSGGRGRTEAFF
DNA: TGTGCCAGCAGATATTCCGGTGGCAGGGGGAGAACTGAAGCTTTCTTT

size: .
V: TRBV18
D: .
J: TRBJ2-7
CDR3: CASSTSGQPRANEQYF
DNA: TGTGCCAGCTCAACAAGCGGGCAGCCTAGGGCCAACGAGCAGTACTTC

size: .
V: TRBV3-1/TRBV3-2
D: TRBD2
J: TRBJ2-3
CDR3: CASSHYKGLAEPKGGTDTQYF
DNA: TGTGCCAGCAGCCATTACAAGGGACTAGCGGAACCTAAAGGGGGCACAGATACGCAGTATTTT

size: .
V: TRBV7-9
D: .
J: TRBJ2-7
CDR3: CASSGGNVGSYEQYF
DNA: TGTGCCAGCAGCGGGGGGAACGTCGGGTCCTACGAGCAGTACTTC

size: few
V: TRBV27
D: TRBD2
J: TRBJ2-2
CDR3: CASSSSSGSWTGELFF
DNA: TGTGCCAGCAGTTCTTCTAGCGGGAGTTGGACCGGGGAGCTGTTTTTT

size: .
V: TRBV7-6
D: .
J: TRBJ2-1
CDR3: CASSLVIRSSYNEQFF
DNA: TGTGCCAGCAGCTTAGTCATTAGGAGCTCCTACAATGAGCAGTTCTTC

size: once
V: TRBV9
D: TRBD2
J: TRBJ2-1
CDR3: CASSAIGGREGFNEQFF
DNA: TGTGCCAGCAGCGCCATTGGGGGGCGGGAGGGCTTCAATGAGCAGTTCTTC

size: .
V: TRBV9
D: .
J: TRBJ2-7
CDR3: CASSVGDKYEQYF
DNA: TGTGCCAGCAGCGTAGGGGACAAGTACGAGCAGTACTTC

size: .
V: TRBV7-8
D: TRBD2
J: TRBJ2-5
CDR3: CASSKEGLAGQETQYF
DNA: TGTGCCAGCAGCAAAGAGGGGCTAGCGGGGCAAGAGACCCAGTACTTC

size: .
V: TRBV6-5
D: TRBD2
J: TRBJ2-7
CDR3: CASSYRAGGGEQYF
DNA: TGTGCCAGCAGTTACAGGGCGGGAGGGGGCGAGCAGTACTTC

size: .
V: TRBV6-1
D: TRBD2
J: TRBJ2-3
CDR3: CASSEAAGVQTDTQYF
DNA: TGTGCCAGCAGTGAAGCGGCGGGAGTTCAAACAGATACGCAGTATTTT

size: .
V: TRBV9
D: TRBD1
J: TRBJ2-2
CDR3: CASSVDRQGTGELFF
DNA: TGTGCCAGCAGCGTAGATAGACAGGGAACCGGGGAGCTGTTTTTT

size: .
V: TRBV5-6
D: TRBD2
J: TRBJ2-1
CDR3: CASSLELAGPILQFF
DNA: TGTGCCAGCAGCTTGGAACTAGCGGGACCCATTCTACAGTTCTTC

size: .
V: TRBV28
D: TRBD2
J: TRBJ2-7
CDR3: CASSFGSGNEQYF
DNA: TGTGCCAGCAGTTTCGGGAGCGGGAACGAGCAGTACTTC

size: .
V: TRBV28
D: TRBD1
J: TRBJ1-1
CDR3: CATSRDRASNTEAFF
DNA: TGTGCCACATCCAGAGACAGGGCGTCGAACACTGAAGCTTTCTTT

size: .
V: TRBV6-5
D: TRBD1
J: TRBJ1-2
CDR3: CASSRDREGVFNTF
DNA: TGTGCCAGCAGCCGGGACAGGGAGGGTGTTTTTAACACCTTC

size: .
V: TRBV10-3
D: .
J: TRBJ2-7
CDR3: CAIRGQFPEQYF
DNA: TGTGCCATCAGAGGACAGTTCCCCGAGCAGTACTTC

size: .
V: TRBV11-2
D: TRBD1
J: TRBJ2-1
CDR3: CASSLRRTGKYNEQFF
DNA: TGTGCCAGCAGCTTGAGGAGGACAGGGAAATACAATGAGCAGTTCTTC

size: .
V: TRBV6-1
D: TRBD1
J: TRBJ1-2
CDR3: CASSEMGLNTGEGYTF
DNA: TGTGCCAGCAGTGAAATGGGGCTGAATACAGGGGAGGGCTACACCTTC

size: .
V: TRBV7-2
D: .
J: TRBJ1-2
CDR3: CASSYRQYGYTF
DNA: TGTGCCAGCAGCTACCGACAGTATGGCTACACCTTC

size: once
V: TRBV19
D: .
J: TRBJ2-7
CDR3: CASSTNLLRSRKTYEQYF
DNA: TGTGCCAGTAGTACCAACCTCCTTCGGAGTAGGAAAACCTACGAGCAGTACTTC

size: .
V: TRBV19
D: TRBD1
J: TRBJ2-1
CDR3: CASSQRGAGTGFIGEQFF
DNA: TGTGCCAGTAGCCAAAGGGGGGCCGGGACAGGGTTTATAGGTGAGCAGTTCTTC

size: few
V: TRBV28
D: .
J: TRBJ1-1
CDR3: CASSSSHTEAFF
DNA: TGTGCCAGCAGTTCCTCCCACACTGAAGCTTTCTTT

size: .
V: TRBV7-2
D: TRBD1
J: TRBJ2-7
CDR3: CASGRTGNTYEQYF
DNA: TGTGCCAGCGGAAGGACAGGGAATACCTACGAGCAGTACTTC

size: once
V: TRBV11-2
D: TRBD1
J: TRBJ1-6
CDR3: CASSSDRGDSPLHF
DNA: TGTGCCAGCAGCTCCGACAGGGGGGATTCACCCCTCCACTTT

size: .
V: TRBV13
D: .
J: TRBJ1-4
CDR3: CASSIQQASATNEKLFF
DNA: TGTGCCAGCAGCATCCAACAGGCTTCGGCGACTAATGAAAAACTGTTTTTT

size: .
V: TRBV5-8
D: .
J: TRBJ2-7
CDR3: CASSTGTTFEQYF
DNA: TGTGCCAGCAGCACAGGGACTACATTCGAGCAGTACTTC

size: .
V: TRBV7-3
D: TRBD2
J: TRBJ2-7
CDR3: CASSLLAGSYEQYF
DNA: TGTGCCAGCAGCTTACTAGCGGGATCCTACGAGCAGTACTTC

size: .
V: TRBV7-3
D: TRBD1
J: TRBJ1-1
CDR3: CASSSRQGSTEAFF
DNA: TGTGCCAGCAGCTCCCGACAGGGATCCACTGAAGCTTTCTTT

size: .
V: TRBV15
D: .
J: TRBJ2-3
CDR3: CATSRDYAGATDTQYF
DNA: TGTGCCACCAGCAGAGATTATGCGGGGGCCACAGATACGCAGTATTTT